This T cell receptor (beta chain) derives from a study of regulatory T cells in long-lasting Graves disease. This clonotype has at least ten counts. Relying on iRepertoire HTBI primers and Arm-PCR of CDR3 regions, the team built TCR beta libraries. TCRdb re-called the multiplex PCR reads through MiXCR, storing one row per CDR3 protein. The sample consists of 350,000 to 400,000 distinct CDR3 sequences, 15% to 20% of them appearing once. Time point noted: newly diagnosed GD, antithyroid drugs for less than 3 months. Making the TCR library involved RNA that had been extracted from PBMCs. Graves' disease diagnosis used American Thyroid Association guidelines. The CDR3 covers 19 residues. J lost 0 bases, V lost 4 bases, and 14 bases had no gene match. The V gene's germline CDR1 is SEHNR and CDR2 FQNEAQ (reference sequence). The same specimen was also included in a second study, on T cells in Graves' hyperthyroidism and ophthalmopathy. Per that paper: Among clonotypes expanded in thyroid above 0.001, most were also found in blood.

The clonotype originates from a woman under 30 with Graves disease. The source was peripheral blood mononuclear cells (PBMCs), collected at new diagnosis, from a patient treated with antithyroid drugs. The V call is TRBV7-9, the J call TRBJ2-1; TRBD1 aligns across 8 bases. CDR3 in DNA: TGTGCCAGCAGCTCCTACATTCTCAGGGGGCCCCTCTCCTACAATGAGCAGTTCTTC. Translated: CASSSYILRGPLSYNEQFF.